Below, 17 T cell receptor beta chains from the same sample are listed, as sequenced in a study of radiation and T cells in renal cell carcinoma. Stated time point: blood 2 weeks post-SBRT. Treatment meaning: 15 Gy SBRT to primary tumor, nephrectomy 4 weeks later. Method: immunoSEQ multiplex PCR; TCRdb's copy keeps in-frame clones and lacks some. Among some 130,000 clones, 75% to 85% were seen once, and the ten largest hold under 2.5%. Sequenced here: blood, sampled from a patient whose treatment included radiotherapy and nephrectomy. Receptor source: a woman aged 55 to 70 with renal cell carcinoma.

The chain uses TRBV2 and TRBJ1-1; D gene ambiguous. The CDR3 is 13 amino acids. Deletions cut 2 bases from V and 2 bases from J, with 6 bases between. Germline CDR1 is SNHLY and CDR2 is FYNNEI. CDR3: CASSESGNTEAFF. The CDR3 DNA reads as TGTGCCAGCAGTGAATCTGGAAACACTGAAGCTTTCTTT. The complete variable domain, with remaining parts taken from reference TRBV2 and TRBJ1-1, reads EPEVTQTPSHQVTQMGQEVILRCVPISNHLYFYWYRQILGQKVEFLVSFYNNEISEKSEIFDDQFSVERPDGSNFTLKIRSTKLEDSAMYFCASSESGNTEAFFGQGTRLTVV.

To note about this clone: This specimen includes other DNA sequences encoding the same CDR3. V usage is TRBV18 and J usage is TRBJ1-1; D is uncertain. Germline CDR1 reads KGHSH; CDR2 reads LQKENI. This CDR3 has 13 residues. V was trimmed by 4 bases and J by 0 bases, leaving 6 bases between them. CDR3 bases: TGTGCCAGCTCACTAGACGTGAACACTGAAGCTTTCTTT. Its translation is CASSLDVNTEAFF.

The rearrangement uses TRBV7-2 and TRBJ2-1; no clear D. Trimming removed 1 base from V and 15 bases from J, with 13 bases in between. Germline V gene data show CDR1 as SGHTA and CDR2 as FQGNSA. The CDR3 is made up of 12 amino acids. The CDR3 loop is CASSLEDPRPFF. CDR3 nucleotide sequence: TGTGCCAGCAGCTTAGAGGACCCAAGACCGTTCTTC.

The chain couples TRBV5-1 to TRBJ1-1; 9 bases match TRBD1. Per the germline V gene, CDR1 is SGHRS and CDR2 is YFSETQ. J was trimmed by 9 bases and V by 3 bases; bases with no gene match: 6. The CDR3 sequence is 13 residues long. The CDR3 coding sequence is TGCGCCAGCAGCTCAGTACAGGGGGCCAAAGCTTTCTTT. It translates to CASSSVQGAKAFF.

The genes are TRBV6-1 and TRBJ1-1; possible D gene TRBD1, 6 bases. The V end was cut by 9 bases, the J end by 4 bases, with 18 bases between. The germline V gene encodes CDR1 MNHNS and CDR2 SASEGT. The CDR3 has 14 amino acids. The CDR3, as DNA: TGTGCCAGTGCGGTCGGAGGGGGGGGCACTGAAGCTTTCTTT. This translates into CASAVGGGGTEAFF.

V is TRBV5-8 and J is TRBJ2-7, with 11 nucleotides matching TRBD1. There are 15 residues in the CDR3. V shed 4 bases, J shed 4 bases, and the junction held 7 bases outside the gene matches. Per germline, CDR1 SGHTS and CDR2 YDEGEE. CDR3 sequence (DNA): TGTGCCAGCAGCCTGGACGGGACAGGGGGGTACGAGCAGTACTTC. This sequence encodes CASSLDGTGGYEQYF.

The chain combines TRBV7-2 with TRBJ2-7; tentative D call: TRBD1 (5 bases). CDR1 is SGHTA, CDR2 FQGNSA, per germline. This CDR3 is 14 amino acids long. Trimming stripped 1 base from V and 3 bases from J, with 10 bases between. CDR3 sequence: CASSLGHRLYEQYF. CDR3 DNA: TGTGCCAGCAGCTTAGGTCACAGGCTCTACGAGCAGTACTTC.

V usage is TRBV6-1 and J usage is TRBJ1-2, with D uncertain. The CDR3 loop spans 15 amino acids. V was clipped by 3 bases and J by 8 bases, with 19 bases between them. CDR1 is MNHNS and CDR2 is SASEGT in the germline V gene. The CDR3 nucleotides are TGTGCCAGCAGTGAGGACCGGGCGCTCTCTCTGGGCTACACCTTC. This gives the protein CASSEDRALSLGYTF.

This chain joins TRBV2 and TRBJ2-2; the D is unclear. Trimming left V 7 bases short and J 4 bases short, with 13 bases between. This CDR3 has 14 amino acids. CDR1 is SNHLY, CDR2 FYNNEI, per germline. The CDR3 nucleotides read TGTGCCAGCAATGGACCACGGCGCACCGGGGAGCTGTTTTTT. Protein product: CASNGPRRTGELFF.

The rearrangement joins TRBV5-8 to TRBJ2-1; TRBD1 might be the D (6 bases). The CDR3 contains 13 residues. Germline values: CDR1 SGHTS, CDR2 YDEGEE. V was trimmed by 4 bases and J by 4 bases, leaving 9 bases between them. Written as DNA, the CDR3 is TGTGCCAGCAGCGCGGACAGTTACAATGAGCAGTTCTTC. It encodes CASSADSYNEQFF.

There are a few counts of this clone. The DNA for the CDR3 is TGCGCCAGCAGCTCGAGGAGGGGTGTGGATGAGCAGTTCTTC. Translation: CASSSRRGVDEQFF. The V call is TRBV5-1, the J call TRBJ2-1; D is perhaps TRBD2 (6 bases). CDR3 length: 14 amino acids. The V end was cut by 3 bases, the J end by 8 bases, with 15 bases between. Germline-derived CDR1 and CDR2 are SGHRS and YFSETQ.

V is TRBV7-2 and J is TRBJ2-1; D remains unclear. Trimming cost V 0 bases and J 0 bases, with 9 bases left between them. There are 16 residues in the CDR3. Germline CDR1 SGHTA, CDR2 FQGNSA. CDR3: CASSLAMAISYNEQFF. CDR3 DNA: TGTGCCAGCAGCTTAGCGATGGCGATCTCCTACAATGAGCAGTTCTTC.

The genes are TRBV5-1 and TRBJ2-7; 7 bases map to TRBD1. The germline V gene has CDR1 SGHRS and CDR2 YFSETQ. The CDR3 sequence is 14 residues long. After removal of 8 bases from V and 2 bases from J, the junction contained 10 bases not matched to a gene. CDR3 bases: TGCGCCAGTAGTACCGGGACAGCACCCTACGAGCAGTACTTC. Its protein is CASSTGTAPYEQYF.

This clone was detected a few times. V usage is TRBV6-1 and J usage is TRBJ1-1; D ambiguous. The CDR3 spans 13 residues. The ends were cut back, 3 bases at V and 4 bases at J, with 9 bases in the middle. Germline CDR1 reads MNHNS; CDR2 reads SASEGT. CDR3 nucleotide sequence: TGTGCCAGCAGTGAGGGTGTTACCACTGAAGCTTTCTTT. This translates into CASSEGVTTEAFF.

This clone appeared once. V is TRBV29-1 and J is TRBJ2-3; tentatively, D is TRBD1 (5 bases). The V and J ends lost 7 bases and 1 base respectively, with 18 bases between them. CDR1 and CDR2 from the germline V gene are SQVTM and ANQGSEA. The CDR3 spans 15 residues. Here the CDR3 reads CSDDPQGWGTDTQYF. CDR3 sequence (DNA): TGCAGCGACGACCCTCAGGGTTGGGGCACAGATACGCAGTATTTT.

The V gene is TRBV7-9, the J gene TRBJ2-5; TRBD1 is a possible D gene (6 bases). The CDR3 loop spans 13 amino acids. Looked up from germline, CDR1 is SEHNR and CDR2 is FQNEAQ (reference sequence). The V end lost 7 bases, the J end lost 3 bases, and 12 bases lay between the germline ends. The CDR3 here is CASTPDREETQYF. CDR3 sequence (DNA): TGTGCCAGCACCCCGGACAGAGAAGAGACCCAGTACTTC.

This clone was counted between two and nine times. V usage is TRBV2 and J usage is TRBJ1-6, with 12 bases aligning to TRBD1. CDR3 length: 15 residues. Germline CDR1 reads SNHLY; CDR2 reads FYNNEI. The junction had 6 bases not matched to a gene; V was cut back by 8 bases and J by 7 bases. The CDR3 DNA sequence: TGTGCCAGCGCAGGGACAGGGGGCAACAATTCACCCCTCCACTTT. Its protein is CASAGTGGNNSPLHF.